This T cell receptor (beta chain) was recorded in a study of shared clonotypes between healthy human individuals. Overall study findings and caveats: Tissue TCR repertoires likely differ from these blood-only repertoires. Depth of sequencing was expected to influence donor clonotype sharing. Genetic and exposure-history diversity was limited by the small donor number.

Trimming pared 1 base from V and 5 bases from J, leaving 12 bases between. The V gene's germline CDR1 is ENHRY and CDR2 SYGVKD. The CDR3 runs 15 residues. A word on this clone: Its specificity is not known.

Genomic DNA per cell subset filled all wells of several immunoSEQ plates. Sequencing used immunoSEQ multiplex PCR; TCRdb keeps in-frame clones, though not all of them. The table lists 490,000 or so clones, around 78% of them singletons. The sequencing input was PBMCs. This clonotype was sampled from a woman aged 40 to 50 in good health. Some clones in this sample may be carry-over from other donors' samples. The chain couples TRBV10-3 to TRBJ1-5; D possibly corresponds to TRBD1 (6 bases). CDR3 amino acids: CAISELGGTDQPQHF. DNA of the CDR3: TGTGCCATCAGTGAGTTGGGGGGCACTGATCAGCCCCAGCATTTT.